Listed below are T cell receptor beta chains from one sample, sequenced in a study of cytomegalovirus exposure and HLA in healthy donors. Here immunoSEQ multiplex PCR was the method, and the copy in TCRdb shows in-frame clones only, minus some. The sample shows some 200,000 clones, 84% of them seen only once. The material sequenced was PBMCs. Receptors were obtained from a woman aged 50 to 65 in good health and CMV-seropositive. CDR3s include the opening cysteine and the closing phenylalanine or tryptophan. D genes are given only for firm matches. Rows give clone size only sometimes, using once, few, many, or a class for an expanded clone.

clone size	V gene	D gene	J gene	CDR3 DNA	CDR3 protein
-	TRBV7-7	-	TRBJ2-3	TGTGCTAGCAGCTTAGTTGTCGGGGGAGGCACAGATACGCAGTATTTT	CASSLVVGGGTDTQYF
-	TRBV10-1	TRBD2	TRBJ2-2	TGCGCCCTCGTAGCATTCATAGCGGGGGGGCCCGGGGAGCTGTTTTTT	CALVAFIAGGPGELFF
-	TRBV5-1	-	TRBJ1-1	TGCGCCAGCAATGTGGGCGGGGGGACTGAAGCTTTCTTT	CASNVGGGTEAFF
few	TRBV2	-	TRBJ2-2	TGTGCCAGCAGTGAAGCCCTCTATGGCGGGGAGCTGTTTTTT	CASSEALYGGELFF
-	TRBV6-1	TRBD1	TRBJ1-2	TGTGCCACCAAGGGGACTAAACAGGGGGCGCAGGGCTACACCTTC	CATKGTKQGAQGYTF
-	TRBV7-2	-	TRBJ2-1	TGTGCCAGCAGCCTGGCCGGGGGGCGTTACAATGAGCAGTTCTTC	CASSLAGGRYNEQFF
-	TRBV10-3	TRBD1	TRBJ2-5	TGTGCCATCAGTCCAGGGACAGGCCAAGAGACCCAGTACTTC	CAISPGTGQETQYF
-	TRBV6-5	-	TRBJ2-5	TGTGCCAGCAGTTTTCCAACAGACAGATCCTATGAGACCCAGTACTTC	CASSFPTDRSYETQYF
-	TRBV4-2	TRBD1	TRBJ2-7	TGTGCCAGCAGCCAAGAAGGCGGACAGGGGTCCTACGAGCAGTACTTC	CASSQEGGQGSYEQYF
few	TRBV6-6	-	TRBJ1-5	TGTGCCAGCAGTTACTCCCTAGTCCAGCCCCAGCATTTT	CASSYSLVQPQHF
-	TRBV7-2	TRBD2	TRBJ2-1	TGTGCCAGCACCCCAGAAGCGGGGGGACTGAATGAGCAGTTCTTC	CASTPEAGGLNEQFF
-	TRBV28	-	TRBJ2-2	TGTGCCAGCAGTTCGACTAGGGGTGGCACCGGGGAGCTGTTTTTT	CASSSTRGGTGELFF
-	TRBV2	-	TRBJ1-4	TGTGCCAGCAGTGAAGGACCAAGAGGGGAAAAACTGTTTTTT	CASSEGPRGEKLFF
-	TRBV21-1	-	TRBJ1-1	TGTGCCAGCAGCAACATTCCTGGGGGAGGCACTGAAGCTTTCTTT	CASSNIPGGGTEAFF
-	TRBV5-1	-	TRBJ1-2	TGCGCCAGCAGCTTGTCCGGTAATGGCTACACCTTC	CASSLSGNGYTF
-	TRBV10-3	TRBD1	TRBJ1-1	TGTGCCACGGGACAGGGGGCCACTGAAGCTTTCTTT	CATGQGATEAFF
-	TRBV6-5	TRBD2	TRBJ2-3	TGTGCCAGCAGTTACGCGCGGGGGGGCACAGATACGCAGTATTTT	CASSYARGGTDTQYF
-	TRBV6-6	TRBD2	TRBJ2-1	TGTGCCAGCAGCGCCCCGCTAACTAGCGGGGGGTCCCAGTTCTTC	CASSAPLTSGGSQFF
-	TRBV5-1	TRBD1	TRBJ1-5	TGCGCCAGCAGCTTGGAGGGGACAGAGAATCAGCCCCAGCATTTT	CASSLEGTENQPQHF
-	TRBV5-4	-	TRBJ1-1	TGTGCCAGCAGCTTGGGAGCAGTTTGGCAGGCGGAAGCTTTCTTT	CASSLGAVWQAEAFF
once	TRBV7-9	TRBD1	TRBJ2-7	TGTGCCAGCAGCTACTCCGGGACAGGCTACGAGCAGTACTTC	CASSYSGTGYEQYF
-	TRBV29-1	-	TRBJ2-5	TGCAGCGTTGACGTTAGTAGCAAGCAGACCCAGTACTTC	CSVDVSSKQTQYF
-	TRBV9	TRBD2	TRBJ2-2	TGTGCCAGCAGCGGGGGGGGAGGGAACACCGGGGAGCTGTTTTTT	CASSGGGGNTGELFF
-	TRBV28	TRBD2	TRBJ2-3	TGTGCCAGCAGTTTTCTAGCGGGGGGAGGAGATACGCAGTATTTT	CASSFLAGGGDTQYF
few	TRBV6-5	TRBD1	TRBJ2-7	TGTGCCAGCAGTTACTCTGCAGGGGGTCTGTACGAGCAGTACTTC	CASSYSAGGLYEQYF
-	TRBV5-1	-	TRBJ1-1	TGCGCCAGCAGCTTGGACAGGGAAGCTTTCTTT	CASSLDREAFF
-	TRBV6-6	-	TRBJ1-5	TGTGCCATCAGTCCCAAGGGCGGGAGCAATCAGCCCCAGCATTTT	CAISPKGGSNQPQHF
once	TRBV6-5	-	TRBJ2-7	TGTGCCAGCAGTCCCGGAGAGGGTAGCTACGAGCAGTACTTC	CASSPGEGSYEQYF
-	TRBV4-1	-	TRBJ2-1	TGCGCCAGCAGCCAAGACGGAGTCTTGATGCGGTTCTTC	CASSQDGVLMRFF
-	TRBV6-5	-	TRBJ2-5	TGTGCCAGCAGTTACGCGGGGCGGAAGTACTTC	CASSYAGRKYF